This paragraph reports one T cell receptor beta chain. This sample was included in a study of blood T cell repertoires in COVID-19. Study-level background: The analysed material was cDNA or gDNA that came from T cells, B-cell-depleted T cells, or PBMCs.

Study processing details: Counts of nucleated cells, estimated from reference gene primer amplification, were obtained. Sequencing was performed with immunoSEQ multiplex PCR; in TCRdb, only in-frame clones are kept and a portion is missing. V, J and clone size are taken as reported in that table, and D and trimming were inferred from the DNA itself. The sample has approximately 220,000 clones; 65% to 90% are singletons. This clonotype was obtained from a man aged 45 to 65 with acute or convalescent COVID-19. The sequencing input was peripheral blood.

The CDR3 DNA sequence: TGTGCCAGCAGCTTAGTGGTTGACAGGGGCAATTCACCCCTCCACTTT. Translation gives CASSLVVDRGNSPLHF. This chain connects TRBV7-2 to TRBJ1-6; 8 bases fit TRBD1. The CDR3 spans 16 residues. Trimming cost V 1 base and J 7 bases; bases outside gene matches: 6. Looked up from germline, CDR1 is SGHTA and CDR2 is FQGNSA.